Given below is one T cell receptor beta chain in context. Its antigen is unidentified. This entry comes from a study of cytomegalovirus exposure and HLA in healthy donors. This CDR3 spans 12 amino acids. V was cut by 0 bases and J by 8 bases, with 9 bases left in between. CDR1 is SGHKS, CDR2 YYEKEE, per germline (reference sequence). Study results and caveats: It was reportedly the case that the classifier diagnosed cytomegalovirus status with high specificity and sensitivity. In a later analysis, productive TCRs from donors in an Asian-associated ancestry cluster reportedly carried fewer N-insertions than the cohort mean.

With 60 Vbeta and 13 Jbeta primers, the PCR was carried out. The protocol was immunoSEQ multiplex PCR, while the TCRdb copy is restricted to in-frame clones and leaves out a portion. The profile covers 140,000 to 150,000 clones, with around 66% appearing a single time and approximately 6.5% taken by the ten largest. The clonotype comes from an older woman in good health and CMV-seronegative. The chain uses TRBV5-5 and TRBJ2-7; D is uncertain. Source material: PBMCs. CDR3 sequence (DNA): TGTGCCAGCAGCTTGGACCGTCACAAGCAGTACTTC. Encoded protein: CASSLDRHKQYF.